This T cell receptor (beta chain) was recorded in a study of shared clonotypes between healthy human individuals. This clone was counted once. With 5 bases clipped from V and 3 bases from J, the junction kept 10 bases outside the gene matches. CDR3 length equals 17 residues. The germline V gene has CDR1 MNHEY and CDR2 SMNVEV (reference sequence). Using immunoSEQ multiplex PCR, the repertoire was profiled, and TCRdb retains in-frame clones only, with some absent. The sample carries hundreds of thousands of clones, about 96% recorded once. V and J are TRBV27 and TRBJ2-1; the match to TRBD2 covers 10 bases. What was sequenced was naive CD4+ T cells sorted from blood. Subset described: CD45RA+ positively selected. The TCR sequence derives from a woman younger than 45 in good health. The CDR3 sequence is CASSPPGLAENYNEQFF. In DNA, the CDR3 is TGTGCCAGCAGTCCCCCCGGACTAGCGGAAAACTACAATGAGCAGTTCTTC.